The clone carrying this T cell receptor (beta chain) appeared once. This sample is part of a study of blood T cell repertoires in COVID-19. Study at large: In each case, the material was cDNA or gDNA derived from T cells, B-cell-depleted T cells, or PBMCs.

Only in-frame clones appear in the TCRdb table, and some are missing; sequencing was by immunoSEQ multiplex PCR. The table has 150,000 to 200,000 clones, roughly 84% seen once. This CDR3 comprises 15 residues. The germline V gene encodes CDR1 LNHDA and CDR2 SQIVND (reference sequence). The V gene end was trimmed by 5 bases and the J gene end by 2 bases; junction bases not matched to a gene: 7. Material: peripheral blood. The rearrangement links TRBV19 to TRBJ2-7; 9 bases line up with TRBD1. This receptor was identified in a human donor in a cohort sampled during active COVID-19. The CDR3 DNA sequence: TGTGCCAGTAGTGCAGGACAGGGGACCGCCTACGAGCAGTACTTC. Translated, it gives CASSAGQGTAYEQYF.